The clone carrying this T cell receptor (beta chain) was seen many times. What it binds is unknown. The data are from a study of T cells after yellow fever vaccination. Notes on the study in general: Peaking on day 5 versus 15, the secondary response was faster but weaker.

CDR3 length equals 12 residues. V dropped 8 bases and J dropped 0 bases, with 8 bases sitting between them. It was through 5'RACE template switching that TCR cDNA was made, with a universal primer site and UMIs added. TCRdb re-analysed the 5' RACE reads in MiXCR, keeping a single row per CDR3 protein. This repertoire shows over 100,000 distinct CDR3 sequences, 8.4% found once; its top ten account for about 25%. The chain combines TRBV12-3 or TRBV12-4 with TRBJ2-7; tentative D call: TRBD2 (6 bases). The sequenced sample was CD8+ T cells sorted from PBMCs, obtained 45 days after the yellow fever booster vaccination. The sequence was collected from a man under 40 who received the YFV17D yellow fever vaccine. CDR3 nucleotide sequence: TGTGCCAGCGCGGGGAGCTCCTACGAGCAGTACTTC. Protein product: CASAGSSYEQYF.